What follows are 30 T cell receptor beta chains derived from one specimen sequenced in a study of blood T cells in healthy people across ages. The use of a sample-barcoded 5' primer and a J-beta primer mix characterized a second PCR of roughly 6 to 12 cycles. TCRdb independently ran MiXCR on the 5' RACE reads; one entry per CDR3 protein. This table holds approximately 800,000 distinct CDR3 sequences, 35% to 60% found once. Sequencing was carried out using blood. The receptors were gathered from an elderly man in good health.

About this clonotype itself: Germline and junction disagree at one end, which may indicate a read error. The chain is built from TRBV24-1 and TRBJ2-7, with D hard to call. CDR1 is KGHDR, CDR2 SFDVKD, per germline. CDR3 length: 13 amino acids. The CDR3 reads CVTSDWSSYEQYF. The CDR3, as DNA: TGTGTCACCAGTGACTGGAGCTCCTACGAGCAGTACTTC.

As concerns this clonotype: An end of the junction does not agree with germline; a read error may underlie this. The chain has TRBV4-3 and TRBJ2-3; 11 bases align to TRBD2. This CDR3 contains 19 residues. Germline V lookup: CDR1 LGHNA, CDR2 YSLEER. DNA of the CDR3: TGCGCCAGCAGCCCCACGACTAGCGGGACTACCCATAGCACAGATACGCTGTATTTT. As protein: CASSPTTSGTTHSTDTLYF.

This clonotype was counted many times. The J gene is TRBJ2-7, the V gene TRBV21-1; TRBD1 is the table's D call and was not checked against the DNA. TRBV21-1 is shown as a pseudogene. This CDR3 region has 17 residues. CDR3 nucleotides: TGTGCCAGCAGCACCCGTTGGTCGTACAGGGCGGTGTGGGAGCAGTACTTC. Translated: CASSTRWSYRAVWEQYF.

This rearrangement joins TRBV20-1 to TRBJ1-2; 8 bases map to TRBD1. Germline trimming cut 6 bases from V and 6 bases from J; bases unmatched to any gene: 12. CDR1 is DFQATT, CDR2 SNEGSKA, per germline (reference sequence). The CDR3 totals 14 residues. CDR3 sequence: CSAIEDRVIDGYTF. As DNA, the CDR3 is TGCAGTGCCATAGAGGACAGGGTGATAGATGGCTACACCTTC.

V is TRBV12-3 or TRBV12-4 and J is TRBJ2-1; perhaps TRBD1 as D (6 bases). This CDR3 has 12 residues. Trimming pared 7 bases from V and 7 bases from J, leaving 11 bases between. The CDR3 nucleotides are TGTGCCAGCAAACAGGGTGCAAATGAGCAGTTCTTC. It codes for CASKQGANEQFF.

This clonotype occurred many times. The J gene is TRBJ2-3, the V gene TRBV5-1; TRBD2 is a possible D gene (5 bases). Germline V gene lookup returns CDR1 SGHRS and CDR2 YFSETQ. V dropped 1 base and J dropped 4 bases, with 7 bases sitting between them. There are 13 residues in the CDR3. The CDR3 DNA follows: TGCGCCAGCAGCTTGAGAGGGCCAGATACGCAGTATTTT. Its protein product is CASSLRGPDTQYF.

The rearrangement links TRBV3-1 to TRBJ1-4, with TRBD1 as a possible D gene (5 bases). Trimming removed 4 bases at V and 5 bases at J, with 14 bases between. Germline V gene data show CDR1 as LGHDT and CDR2 as YNNKEL (reference sequence). CDR3 size: 15 residues. CDR3 sequence (DNA): TGTGCCAGCAGCCCAACCGGGGGGGAAAATGAAAAACTGTTTTTT. The encoded protein is CASSPTGGENEKLFF.

V and J are TRBV3-1 and TRBJ2-7; 10 bases align to TRBD1. In germline, CDR1 is LGHDT, CDR2 YNNKEL (reference sequence). The J segment lost 3 bases and the V segment lost 1 base, leaving 3 bases of the junction unmatched. The CDR3 covers 15 residues. The DNA of the CDR3 is TGTGCCAGCAGCCAAGGACGGGACAGGGGCTACGAGCAGTACTTC. Protein sequence: CASSQGRDRGYEQYF.

This clonotype was seen ten or more times. The V and J genes are TRBV7-2 and TRBJ2-1; D ambiguous. V was pared by 2 bases and J by 4 bases, with 12 bases between. CDR1 is SGHTA, CDR2 FQGNSA, per germline. This CDR3 is built from 15 residues. The CDR3 spells CASSLFLGGYNEQFF. CDR3 bases: TGTGCCAGCAGCTTATTCCTCGGCGGTTACAATGAGCAGTTCTTC. Looking up the rest from reference TRBV7-2 and TRBJ2-1 gives the full variable domain: GAGVSQSPSNKVTEKGKDVELRCDPISGHTALYWYRQSLGQGLEFLIYFQGNSAPDKSGLPSDRFSAERTGGSVSTLTIQRTQQEDSAVYLCASSLFLGGYNEQFFGPGTRLTVL.

This clonotype was counted a few times. The chain employs TRBV28 and TRBJ2-7, with TRBD2 identical over 8 bases. J was trimmed by 4 bases and V by 5 bases; bases with no gene match: 10. Germline V gives CDR1 MDHEN, CDR2 SYDVKM. The CDR3 contains 15 residues. The CDR3 loop is CASSPPGGAWYEQYF. The CDR3 coding sequence is TGTGCCAGCAGTCCCCCCGGGGGGGCTTGGTACGAGCAGTACTTC.

This rearrangement joins TRBV20-1 to TRBJ2-3; 13 bases line up with TRBD2. V lost 4 bases to trimming and J lost 4 bases; unmatched junction nucleotides: 5. CDR1 and CDR2 (germline): DFQATT, SNEGSKA (reference sequence). This CDR3 is 15 amino acids long. The CDR3 DNA follows: TGCAGTGCTACACCGGGACTAGCGGGACCAGATACGCAGTATTTT. It codes for CSATPGLAGPDTQYF.

The J gene is TRBJ2-5, the V gene TRBV7-2; D possibly matches TRBD1 or TRBD2 (5 bases each). The CDR3 loop spans 14 amino acids. Germline assignment: CDR1 SGHTA and CDR2 FQGNSA. Trimming left V 4 bases short and J 11 bases short, with 20 bases between. The CDR3 DNA reads as TGTGCCAGCAGCTCCCCGGGACGGTCCTTGGGGCAGTACTTC. Translation: CASSSPGRSLGQYF.

The sample holds a few counts of this clonotype. This CDR3 is CSVEESLYGYTF. In nucleotides, the CDR3 is TGCAGCGTTGAAGAGTCACTATATGGCTACACCTTC. This sequence joins TRBV29-1 and TRBJ1-2; D remains ambiguous. The V end was cut by 0 bases, the J end by 5 bases, with 7 bases between. There are 12 residues in the CDR3. Germline lookup yields CDR1 SQVTM and CDR2 ANQGSEA.

Here the CDR3 reads CASSPRVQSTDTQYF. CDR3 DNA sequence: TGTGCCAGCTCACCAAGAGTCCAGAGCACAGATACGCAGTATTTT. The rearrangement uses TRBV18 and TRBJ2-3; D uncertain. The CDR3 runs 15 residues. With 2 bases removed from V and 0 bases from J, the gap between germline ends came to 9 bases. Germline-derived CDR1 and CDR2 are KGHSH and LQKENI.

The chain is built from TRBV12-3 or TRBV12-4 and TRBJ2-3, with D unclear. This CDR3 spans 15 amino acids. Trimming cost V 5 bases and J 4 bases, with 16 bases left between them. The CDR3 sequence: CASSQQTGPSDTQYF. CDR3 nucleotides: TGTGCCAGCAGTCAGCAGACTGGTCCCTCAGATACGCAGTATTTT.

The chain couples TRBV4-1 to TRBJ2-4; the match to TRBD1 covers 10 bases. This CDR3 has 17 amino acids. CDR1 MGHRA and CDR2 YSYEKL come from the germline V gene. Trimming cost V 4 bases and J 3 bases; bases outside gene matches: 9. The CDR3 bases are TGCGCCAGCAGCCCCGGGCGAGGACAGGGGGGCAAAAACATTCAGTACTTC. Translation: CASSPGRGQGGKNIQYF.

The rearrangement links TRBV7-9 to TRBJ2-6; D call uncertain. There are 14 residues in the CDR3. Trimming shortened V by 6 bases and J by 4 bases, and 10 bases separated the two germline ends. The germline gives CDR1 SEHNR, CDR2 FQNEAQ (reference sequence). The CDR3 loop reads CASRFSAGANVLTF. The CDR3 DNA reads as TGTGCCAGCAGATTCTCAGCCGGGGCCAACGTCCTGACTTTC.

The chain couples TRBV7-2 to TRBJ1-1, with 9 bases that match TRBD1. Per the germline V gene, CDR1 is SGHTA and CDR2 is FQGNSA. The CDR3 has 16 amino acids. V gave up 7 bases and J gave up 7 bases; unmatched junction bases: 16. CDR3 residues: CASNPGQGPGLGEAFF. CDR3 nucleotides: TGTGCCAGCAACCCGGGACAGGGCCCCGGATTAGGTGAAGCTTTCTTT.

The sample holds a few counts of this clonotype. The J gene is TRBJ2-7, the V gene TRBV6-1; tentatively, D is TRBD1 or TRBD2 (5 bases each). This CDR3 is built from 16 residues. V was trimmed by 2 bases and J by 0 bases, leaving 14 bases between them. Germline values: CDR1 MNHNS, CDR2 SASEGT. The CDR3 is CASSERPGPRSYEQYF. The CDR3 nucleotides read TGTGCCAGCAGTGAAAGACCGGGACCACGCTCCTACGAGCAGTACTTC.

The rearrangement joins TRBV27 to TRBJ2-3, with D uncertain. This CDR3 region has 14 residues. V was trimmed by 6 bases and J by 2 bases, leaving 12 bases between them. From germline, CDR1 is MNHEY and CDR2 SMNVEV (reference sequence). CDR3 sequence reads: CASRTRASTDTQYF. Written as DNA, the CDR3 is TGTGCCAGCAGGACCCGGGCGTCCACAGATACGCAGTATTTT.

V is TRBV28 and J is TRBJ2-7; no reliable D call. The CDR3 spans 16 residues. CDR1 is MDHEN and CDR2 is SYDVKM in the germline V gene. Trimming took off 3 bases at V and 1 base at J, with 16 bases between the two ends. The CDR3 DNA follows: TGTGCCAGCAGTTTGGCGGCGTCCGGCAGGTCCTACGAGCAGTACTTC. This gives the protein CASSLAASGRSYEQYF.

The rearrangement joins TRBV7-9 to TRBJ2-7; TRBD1 or TRBD2 may be the D gene (5 bases each). V lost 2 bases to trimming and J lost 0 bases, with 8 bases between them. The CDR3 contains 14 residues. Germline CDR1 and CDR2: SEHNR and FQNEAQ (reference sequence). The CDR3: CASSLRGPSYEQYF. For the CDR3, the DNA is TGTGCCAGCAGCTTACGGGGACCCTCCTACGAGCAGTACTTC.

The chain links TRBV24-1 to TRBJ2-4, with unresolved D. This CDR3 has 14 residues. Between the trimmed V and J ends, which lost 2 bases and 1 base, there was a span of 5 bases. CDR1 and CDR2 from the germline V gene are KGHDR and SFDVKD. The CDR3 region has the DNA TGTGCCACCAGTGATTCTGGGGCCAAAAACATTCAGTACTTC. Protein product: CATSDSGAKNIQYF.

This clonotype has just a few counts. The V gene is TRBV19, the J gene TRBJ1-5; the D gene is possibly TRBD1 (6 bases). The CDR3 is 16 residues long. Trimming stripped 3 bases from V and 0 bases from J, with 12 bases between. Per germline, CDR1 LNHDA and CDR2 SQIVND (reference sequence). CDR3 coding DNA: TGTGCCAGTAGTATCGGGGGCCCGTATAGCAATCAGCCCCAGCATTTT. It specifies CASSIGGPYSNQPQHF.

This clonotype was seen only a few times. The chain joins TRBV12-3 or TRBV12-4 to TRBJ2-1, with D perhaps matching TRBD2 (5 bases). The DNA end is a closer match to TRBJ2-7, so the J assignment may be wrong. The CDR3 sequence is 14 residues long. Here the CDR3 DNA reads TGTGCCAGCACTTTTGGGAGCTCCTACAATGAGCAGTACTTC. Protein: CASTFGSSYNEQYF.

This rearrangement joins TRBV15 to TRBJ2-1, with 11 nucleotides matching TRBD2. Germline loops: CDR1 LNHNV, CDR2 YYDKDF (reference sequence). CDR3 length: 15 residues. The V and J ends lost 1 base and 12 bases, in that order; junction bases with no gene match: 8. CDR3 coding DNA: TGTGCCACCAGCAGAGCCCTAGCGGGAGGACGGTCGCAGTTCTTC. It codes for CATSRALAGGRSQFF.

V and J are TRBV20-1 and TRBJ2-3; 13 nucleotides match TRBD2. Unmatched junction bases numbered 5, after V lost 3 bases and J lost 2 bases. The CDR3 contains 16 residues. CDR1 and CDR2 (germline): DFQATT, SNEGSKA (reference sequence). The CDR3 coding sequence is TGCAGTGCTAGCAGAGGACTAGCGGGGGTCACAGATACGCAGTATTTT. Translation gives CSASRGLAGVTDTQYF.

The chain combines TRBV7-8 with TRBJ1-3; no clear D gene. Trimming removed 6 bases at V and 4 bases at J, with 4 bases between. The CDR3 has 11 amino acids. Germline values: CDR1 SGHVS, CDR2 FQNEAQ. This chain's CDR3 is CASREGNTIYF. The CDR3 coding sequence is TGTGCCAGCAGAGAGGGAAACACCATATATTTT.

At least ten counts were recorded for this clonotype. The V and J genes are TRBV20-1 and TRBJ2-5; D perhaps matches TRBD1 (6 bases). The CDR3 sequence is 13 residues long. Germline lookup yields CDR1 DFQATT and CDR2 SNEGSKA (reference sequence). V dropped 6 bases and J dropped 2 bases, with 13 bases sitting between them. The DNA for the CDR3 is TGCAGTGCAACCGGGACAATTCAAGAGACCCAGTACTTC. Translation gives CSATGTIQETQYF.

This clonotype was observed once. The chain joins TRBV28 to TRBJ2-1; D perhaps matches TRBD2 (6 bases). The CDR3 sequence is 15 residues long. Per the germline V gene, CDR1 is MDHEN and CDR2 is SYDVKM. V was trimmed by 8 bases and J by 3 bases, leaving 17 bases between them. CDR3 DNA: TGTGCCAGCTTAAGTAAAGAGGGAGGCTACAATGAGCAGTTCTTC. The encoded protein is CASLSKEGGYNEQFF.